These T cell receptor beta chains were read from a single sample in a study of shared clonotypes between healthy human individuals. The table came from immunoSEQ multiplex PCR; TCRdb's copy has only in-frame clones and leaves some out. This table holds fewer than 3 million clones, under 95% found once. Input material: naive CD4+ T cells from PBMCs. These receptors all come from a man younger than 35 in good health. Some clones in this sample may be carry-over from other donors' samples. The CDR3 runs from the conserved cysteine through the conserved F or W. A D gene is named only where the DNA matches it firmly. Part of the rows lack a size; the others show once, few, many or a class for expanded clones.

clone_size: NA
j_call: TRBJ1-5
v_call: TRBV7-9
d_call: NA
cdr3_nt: TGTGCCAGCAGCTTTGACGGGGGTAATCAGCCCCAGCATTTT
cdr3_aa: CASSFDGGNQPQHF

clone_size: NA
j_call: TRBJ1-5
v_call: TRBV2
d_call: NA
cdr3_nt: TGTGCCAGCAGCGAGGGGGGGGCCCAGCATTTT
cdr3_aa: CASSEGGAQHF

clone_size: NA
j_call: TRBJ2-5
v_call: TRBV7-9
d_call: NA
cdr3_nt: TGTGCCAGCAGCTTAGGGCTTGGGGGAGAGACCCAGTACTTC
cdr3_aa: CASSLGLGGETQYF

clone_size: NA
j_call: TRBJ2-5
v_call: TRBV15
d_call: TRBD2
cdr3_nt: TGTGCCACCAGCAGAAACCCGGGAGGAGAAGAGACCCAGTACTTC
cdr3_aa: CATSRNPGGEETQYF

clone_size: NA
j_call: TRBJ2-5
v_call: TRBV5-1
d_call: TRBD2
cdr3_nt: TGCGCCAGCAGCTTGTTCGCTAGCGGGGCCCGAGAGACCCAGTACTTC
cdr3_aa: CASSLFASGARETQYF

clone_size: once
j_call: TRBJ1-2
v_call: TRBV7-9
d_call: NA
cdr3_nt: TGTGCCAGCAGCTTAGTTTCAGGTGGCTACACCTTC
cdr3_aa: CASSLVSGGYTF

clone_size: once
j_call: TRBJ2-7
v_call: TRBV30
d_call: TRBD2
cdr3_nt: TGTGCCTGGAGGCTAGCGGGAGGGCGCGAGCAGTACTTC
cdr3_aa: CAWRLAGGREQYF

clone_size: NA
j_call: TRBJ2-5
v_call: TRBV7-2
d_call: NA
cdr3_nt: TGTGCCAGCAGCTTAGGTCGAGCCCAGGAGACCCAGTACTTC
cdr3_aa: CASSLGRAQETQYF

clone_size: once
j_call: TRBJ1-1
v_call: TRBV5-6
d_call: NA
cdr3_nt: TGTGCCAGCAGCTTGGGAGACAGAAGATCGCCCTTGAACACTGAAGCTTTCTTT
cdr3_aa: CASSLGDRRSPLNTEAFF

clone_size: NA
j_call: TRBJ2-5
v_call: TRBV5-4
d_call: TRBD1
cdr3_nt: TGTGCCAGCAGCTTGGAACCAGGGGGTAATATGGAGACCCAGTACTTC
cdr3_aa: CASSLEPGGNMETQYF

clone_size: NA
j_call: TRBJ2-1
v_call: TRBV5-4
d_call: TRBD2
cdr3_nt: TGTGCCAGCAGCTTGGAATGGCAGGCGGGGGACAATGAGCAGTTCTTC
cdr3_aa: CASSLEWQAGDNEQFF

clone_size: few
j_call: TRBJ1-1
v_call: TRBV6-5
d_call: NA
cdr3_nt: TGTGCCAGCAGGCAGAACACTGAAGCTTTCTTT
cdr3_aa: CASRQNTEAFF

clone_size: NA
j_call: TRBJ2-1
v_call: TRBV19
d_call: TRBD2
cdr3_nt: TGTGCCAGTAGCGCCGGGACTAGCGGGACTTACAATGAGCAGTTCTTC
cdr3_aa: CASSAGTSGTYNEQFF

clone_size: NA
j_call: TRBJ2-5
v_call: TRBV4-1
d_call: NA
cdr3_nt: TGCGCCAGCAGCCAATCTAAGGGGGCCCAGTACTTC
cdr3_aa: CASSQSKGAQYF

clone_size: NA
j_call: TRBJ2-1
v_call: TRBV2
d_call: TRBD2
cdr3_nt: TGTGCCAGCAGCGCCCGACTAGCGGGTGCCTACAATGAGCAGTTCTTC
cdr3_aa: CASSARLAGAYNEQFF

clone_size: NA
j_call: TRBJ1-1
v_call: TRBV10-3
d_call: NA
cdr3_nt: TGTGCCACCGTCAGGGAGCCTAACACTGAAGCTTTCTTT
cdr3_aa: CATVREPNTEAFF

clone_size: once
j_call: TRBJ2-1
v_call: TRBV6-5
d_call: NA
cdr3_nt: TGTGCCAGCACACCCCGTGGAGGACCTTTTGGTGAGCAGTTCTTC
cdr3_aa: CASTPRGGPFGEQFF

clone_size: NA
j_call: TRBJ2-5
v_call: TRBV7-2
d_call: TRBD1
cdr3_nt: TGTGCCAGCAGCGGTCAGGGGGCCCCCCAAGAGACCCAGTACTTC
cdr3_aa: CASSGQGAPQETQYF

clone_size: NA
j_call: TRBJ2-7
v_call: TRBV5-6
d_call: TRBD2
cdr3_nt: TGTGCCAGCAGAGGCGGACTAGCCTTCTCCTACGAGCAGTACTTC
cdr3_aa: CASRGGLAFSYEQYF

clone_size: NA
j_call: TRBJ2-7
v_call: TRBV4-1
d_call: TRBD2
cdr3_nt: TGCGCCAGCAGCCTATTAACAGCGGGAATCTCCTACGAGCAGTACTTC
cdr3_aa: CASSLLTAGISYEQYF

clone_size: NA
j_call: TRBJ1-2
v_call: TRBV5-6
d_call: TRBD1
cdr3_nt: TGTGCCAGCAGCTCCCTGGACAGGGGGCAGAGTGGCTACACCTTC
cdr3_aa: CASSSLDRGQSGYTF

clone_size: NA
j_call: TRBJ2-5
v_call: TRBV28
d_call: NA
cdr3_nt: TGTGCCAGAGAAGTTTGGTACTTC
cdr3_aa: CAREVWYF

clone_size: few
j_call: TRBJ1-1
v_call: TRBV19
d_call: NA
cdr3_nt: TGTGCCAGTAGTATAGTTTTACAGATGAACACTGAAGCTTTCTTT
cdr3_aa: CASSIVLQMNTEAFF

clone_size: NA
j_call: TRBJ2-2
v_call: TRBV7-9
d_call: TRBD1
cdr3_nt: TGTGCCAGCAGCATACCGGGACAGGGCGCCGGGGAGCTGTTTTTT
cdr3_aa: CASSIPGQGAGELFF

clone_size: NA
j_call: TRBJ1-3
v_call: TRBV7-2
d_call: NA
cdr3_nt: TGTGCCAGCAGCCGGGCCCGAAACACCATATATTTT
cdr3_aa: CASSRARNTIYF

clone_size: NA
j_call: TRBJ2-3
v_call: TRBV27
d_call: TRBD2
cdr3_nt: TGTGCCAGCAGTTCCCTGAATATAAACCGACAGCGGGGAGTAACAGATACGCAGTATTTT
cdr3_aa: CASSSLNINRQRGVTDTQYF

clone_size: NA
j_call: TRBJ2-2
v_call: TRBV10-3
d_call: NA
cdr3_nt: TGTGCCATCAGTGAGTCCAGGACACCAACCGGGGAGCTGTTTTTT
cdr3_aa: CAISESRTPTGELFF

clone_size: NA
j_call: TRBJ2-7
v_call: TRBV6-6
d_call: NA
cdr3_nt: TGTGCCAGCACCCAGACCCGACAGCCCTACGAGCAGTACTTC
cdr3_aa: CASTQTRQPYEQYF

clone_size: NA
j_call: TRBJ1-2
v_call: TRBV7-9
d_call: NA
cdr3_nt: TGTGCCAGCAGCTTTACAGGACACTATGGCTACACCTTC
cdr3_aa: CASSFTGHYGYTF

clone_size: NA
j_call: TRBJ1-6
v_call: TRBV7-9
d_call: NA
cdr3_nt: TGTGCCAGCAGCTTAAAGGGGAGTTCACCCCTCCACTTT
cdr3_aa: CASSLKGSSPLHF

clone_size: NA
j_call: TRBJ1-4
v_call: TRBV28
d_call: NA
cdr3_nt: TGTGCCAGCAGTTTAAGGGGGGGGCGGGGCCCCTATGAAAAACTGTTTTTT
cdr3_aa: CASSLRGGRGPYEKLFF

clone_size: NA
j_call: TRBJ2-7
v_call: TRBV5-1
d_call: TRBD1
cdr3_nt: TGCGCCAGCAGCTTGAGACAGGGTGACGAGCAGTACTTC
cdr3_aa: CASSLRQGDEQYF

clone_size: NA
j_call: TRBJ2-1
v_call: TRBV9
d_call: NA
cdr3_nt: TGTGCCAGCAGCGTAGCGGGTCCCCACAATGAGCAGTTCTTC
cdr3_aa: CASSVAGPHNEQFF

clone_size: NA
j_call: TRBJ2-1
v_call: TRBV18
d_call: NA
cdr3_nt: TGTGCCAGCTCAGCGGTCACTCCCTCCTACAATGAGCAGTTCTTC
cdr3_aa: CASSAVTPSYNEQFF

clone_size: NA
j_call: TRBJ1-5
v_call: TRBV28
d_call: NA
cdr3_nt: TGTGCCAGCAGAGCCGGACCGGGGATAGATCAGCCCCAGCATTTT
cdr3_aa: CASRAGPGIDQPQHF

clone_size: NA
j_call: TRBJ1-1
v_call: TRBV28
d_call: NA
cdr3_nt: TGTGCCAGCTTACGAGGAGGGAACACTGAAGCTTTCTTT
cdr3_aa: CASLRGGNTEAFF

clone_size: NA
j_call: TRBJ2-3
v_call: TRBV28
d_call: NA
cdr3_nt: TGTGCCAGCAGTTTAGTGGGTAGCGCTAGCACAGATACGCAGTATTTT
cdr3_aa: CASSLVGSASTDTQYF

clone_size: NA
j_call: TRBJ1-3
v_call: TRBV15
d_call: TRBD1
cdr3_nt: TGTGCCACCAGCAGGGGGACAGGGGCTCCCGGAAACACCATATATTTT
cdr3_aa: CATSRGTGAPGNTIYF

clone_size: NA
j_call: TRBJ2-3
v_call: TRBV5-1
d_call: TRBD2
cdr3_nt: TGCGCCAGCAGCTTGTCTAGCGGGAGTGGCACAGATACGCAGTATTTT
cdr3_aa: CASSLSSGSGTDTQYF

clone_size: NA
j_call: TRBJ1-1
v_call: TRBV28
d_call: NA
cdr3_nt: TGTGCCAGCAGTCTGGGGACGCCCGTAACTGAAGCTTTCTTT
cdr3_aa: CASSLGTPVTEAFF

clone_size: NA
j_call: TRBJ2-2
v_call: TRBV4-1
d_call: TRBD1
cdr3_nt: TGCGCCAGCAGCCCACCTGGCAGGGGGTATAGTACCGGGGAGCTGTTTTTT
cdr3_aa: CASSPPGRGYSTGELFF

clone_size: NA
j_call: TRBJ2-7
v_call: TRBV7-2
d_call: TRBD1
cdr3_nt: TGTGCCAGCAGCACCCATTTGCCCGGACAGGGGACCGAGCAGTACTTC
cdr3_aa: CASSTHLPGQGTEQYF

clone_size: NA
j_call: TRBJ1-2
v_call: TRBV19
d_call: NA
cdr3_nt: TGTGCCAGTAGTATCCAGGCAGAAATCAGCGGCTACACCTTC
cdr3_aa: CASSIQAEISGYTF

clone_size: NA
j_call: TRBJ2-7
v_call: TRBV6-5
d_call: NA
cdr3_nt: TGTGCCAGCAGTTACAGGGGCCGATTGGGGGAGCAGTACTTC
cdr3_aa: CASSYRGRLGEQYF

clone_size: NA
j_call: TRBJ2-3
v_call: TRBV30
d_call: NA
cdr3_nt: TGTGCCTGGAGTCAGACAGGGAGGTACACAGATACGCAGTATTTT
cdr3_aa: CAWSQTGRYTDTQYF

clone_size: NA
j_call: TRBJ1-1
v_call: TRBV7-2
d_call: NA
cdr3_nt: TGTGCCAGCAGCCTTACAGCCTACGTCAAAAAAGCTTTCTTT
cdr3_aa: CASSLTAYVKKAFF